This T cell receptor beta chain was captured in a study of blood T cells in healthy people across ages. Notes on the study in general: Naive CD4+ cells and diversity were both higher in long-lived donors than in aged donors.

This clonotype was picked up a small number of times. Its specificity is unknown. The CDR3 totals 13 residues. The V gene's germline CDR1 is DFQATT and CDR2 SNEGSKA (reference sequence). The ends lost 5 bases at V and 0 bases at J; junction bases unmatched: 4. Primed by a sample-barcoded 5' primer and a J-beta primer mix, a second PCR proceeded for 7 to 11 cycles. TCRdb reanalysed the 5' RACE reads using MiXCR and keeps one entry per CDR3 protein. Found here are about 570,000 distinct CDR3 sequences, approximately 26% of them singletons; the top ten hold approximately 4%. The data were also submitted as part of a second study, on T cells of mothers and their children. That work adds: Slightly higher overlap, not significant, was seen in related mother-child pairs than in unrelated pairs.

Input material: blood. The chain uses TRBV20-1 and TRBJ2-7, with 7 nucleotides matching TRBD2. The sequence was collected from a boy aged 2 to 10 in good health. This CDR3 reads CSASSGSSYEQYF. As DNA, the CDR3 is TGCAGTGCTTCTAGCGGAAGCTCCTACGAGCAGTACTTC.